One and the same sample provided the 32 T cell receptor beta chains below, sequenced in a study of CD8+CD57+ T cells in acquired aplastic anemia. Investigators profiled TCR beta VDJ and CDR3 from genomic DNA template. TCRdb reprocessed the reads with MiXCR, giving one entry per CDR3 protein. The sample carries fewer than 85,000 distinct CDR3 sequences, 55% to 75% recorded once. Patients picked for sequencing had shown CD8+CD57+ cell expansion detected by flow cytometry. Sequencing was done on a sample of sorted CD4+, CD8+, or CD8+CD57+ T cells (not recorded which) from PBMCs. The source of these receptors is a human donor with aplastic anemia.

In DNA, the CDR3 is TGTGCCAGTAGTATAGGTCGACAGCAAGAGACCCAGTACTTC. This encodes CASSIGRQQETQYF. The V call is TRBV19, the J call TRBJ2-5; D is possibly TRBD1 (5 bases). CDR3 length: 14 amino acids. Per the germline V gene, CDR1 is LNHDA and CDR2 is SQIVND (reference sequence). V was cut by 1 base and J by 2 bases, with 8 bases left in between.

The genes are TRBV7-8 and TRBJ2-1; D gene uncertain. The germline V gene has CDR1 SGHVS and CDR2 FQNEAQ. V shed 4 bases and J shed 12 bases, with 13 bases lying between them. This CDR3 region has 12 residues. The CDR3 nucleotides are TGTGCCAGCAGCTCGGACGCGTCGGGGCAGTTCTTC. Its translation is CASSSDASGQFF.

V is TRBV7-9 and J is TRBJ2-5, with a tentative D call TRBD2 (5 bases). This CDR3 has 12 amino acids. Germline V CDR1 and CDR2: SEHNR, FQNEAQ (reference sequence). V dropped 6 bases and J dropped 2 bases, with 7 bases sitting between them. CDR3 bases: TGTGCCAGCAGGGACTGGCAAGAGACCCAGTACTTC. This encodes CASRDWQETQYF.

The chain combines TRBV24-1 with TRBJ2-5, with a weak D call TRBD2 (6 bases). The germline V and J ends were trimmed by 4 bases and 4 bases, with 12 bases remaining between them. This CDR3 has 14 amino acids. Germline CDR1 is KGHDR and CDR2 is SFDVKD. DNA for the CDR3: TGTGCCACCAGTGACAGGGTGGGAGGAGAGACCCAGTACTTC. Translation gives CATSDRVGGETQYF.

This clonotype was counted once. This chain uses TRBV2 with TRBJ1-4; D ambiguous. In germline, CDR1 is SNHLY, CDR2 FYNNEI. The V and J ends lost 4 bases and 0 bases respectively, with 6 bases between them. CDR3 length: 14 amino acids. CDR3 bases: TGTGCCAGCAGTGCCTTTACAACTAATGAAAAACTGTTTTTT. It encodes CASSAFTTNEKLFF.

The chain recombines TRBV2 with TRBJ2-5; TRBD1 matches at 7 bases. Germline values: CDR1 SNHLY, CDR2 FYNNEI. Germline trimming cut 4 bases from V and 2 bases from J; bases unmatched to any gene: 7. The CDR3 covers 15 residues. The CDR3 bases are TGTGCCAGCAGTGGGGGTAACAGGGGACAAGAGACCCAGTACTTC. Its protein product is CASSGGNRGQETQYF.

V and J are TRBV29-1 and TRBJ2-3, with TRBD1 matching 7 bases. V dropped 2 bases and J dropped 9; count of bases not matched to a gene: 5. Germline V gene data show CDR1 as SQVTM and CDR2 as ANQGSEA. The CDR3 length is 12 residues. In DNA form, the CDR3 reads TGCAGCGTTGAAAGGACAGGACAAACGCAGTATTTT. Translating gives CSVERTGQTQYF.

V and J are TRBV25-1 and TRBJ1-1; D not resolved. The germline gives CDR1 MGHDK, CDR2 SYGVNS. The CDR3 extends over 14 amino acids. Trimming left V 3 bases short and J 1 base short, with 9 bases between. The CDR3 is CASSDYDPNTEAFF. In DNA, the CDR3 is TGTGCCAGCAGTGACTACGACCCGAACACTGAAGCTTTCTTT.

This clonotype was recorded a few times. The J gene is TRBJ1-1, the V gene TRBV20-1; D unclear. Deletions cut 5 bases from V and 4 bases from J, with 14 bases between. Germline CDR1 DFQATT, CDR2 SNEGSKA (reference sequence). This CDR3 contains 13 residues. CDR3 bases: TGCAGTGCTCCCCCGGCCTCTGGCACTGAAGCTTTCTTT. Amino acid sequence: CSAPPASGTEAFF.

The chain combines TRBV7-2 with TRBJ2-2; 7 nucleotides match TRBD1. CDR1 and CDR2 (germline): SGHTA, FQGNSA. This CDR3 has 13 residues. J gave up 5 bases and V 10 bases, and 7 bases lay outside the gene matches. The CDR3, as DNA: TGTGCCACCCGACAGGGCGGAACCGGGGAGCTGTTTTTT. It yields the protein CATRQGGTGELFF.

This clonotype was recorded at least ten times. The chain combines TRBV7-9 with TRBJ1-2, with no clear D. The V end was cut by 0 bases, the J end by 6 bases, with 14 bases between. CDR1 and CDR2 from the germline V gene are SEHNR and FQNEAQ (reference sequence). This CDR3 is built from 15 residues. The CDR3 region has the DNA TGTGCCAGCAGCTTAGCGGGAGGGTTTGATAATGGCTACACCTTC. Amino acids: CASSLAGGFDNGYTF.

V usage is TRBV6-1 and J usage is TRBJ1-2; no firm D call. The CDR3 has 12 residues. The germline V and J ends were trimmed by 4 bases and 4 bases, with 7 bases remaining between them. Germline CDR1 and CDR2: MNHNS and SASEGT. CDR3 nucleotides: TGTGCCAGCAGTGGCAATACCTATGGCTACACCTTC. This encodes CASSGNTYGYTF.

As for this clonotype: The CDR3 does not close with the conserved phenylalanine or tryptophan, likely indicating a read error. It is unclear where the CDR3 begins or ends on the DNA, so no DNA is shown, and the CDR3 is as TCRdb lists it. This chain uses TRBV20-1 with TRBJ2-7; the table names TRBD1, a call not compared with the DNA. The CDR3 is made up of 11 amino acids, end residues included. CDR1 and CDR2 (germline): DFQATT, SNEGSKA (reference sequence). The CDR3 region is CSARGQGEGLS.

DNA of the CDR3: TGCAGTGCTAGAGGTCAGGGGGCGCGGGAGCAGTACTTC. Translated, it gives CSARGQGAREQYF. The chain carries TRBV20-1 and TRBJ2-7, with 8 bases identical to TRBD1. CDR3 length equals 13 residues. The trim removed 1 base at V and 7 bases at J, leaving 6 bases unmatched. CDR1 and CDR2 (germline): DFQATT, SNEGSKA (reference sequence).

In regard to this clonotype: Sequence at one end of the junction differs from germline and may be a read error. The rearrangement uses TRBV12-3 or TRBV12-4 and TRBJ2-3; D tentatively fits TRBD1 or TRBD2 (5 bases each). The length of the CDR3 is 17 residues. The CDR3 spells CAISSTPGPARADTQYF. The DNA for the CDR3 is TGCGCCATCAGTTCCACTCCGGGACCCGCTAGGGCAGATACGCAGTATTTT.

The chain employs TRBV9 and TRBJ1-1, with 10 positions matching TRBD1. V dropped 3 bases and J dropped 4; count of bases not matched to a gene: 0. Germline V lookup: CDR1 SGDLS, CDR2 YYNGEE. This CDR3 region has 13 residues. CDR3 DNA: TGTGCCAGCAGCGGGACAGGGGGCACTGAAGCTTTCTTT. Translating gives CASSGTGGTEAFF.

This clonotype was picked up a small number of times. The chain employs TRBV7-6 and TRBJ1-1; TRBD1 aligns across 7 bases. Germline V gives CDR1 SGHVS, CDR2 FNYEAQ. V lost 7 bases, J lost 5 bases, and 7 bases stayed unmatched. The CDR3 runs to 13 residues. The CDR3 coding sequence is TGTGCCAGCACCCGACAGGGTGGGACTGAAGCTTTCTTT. It translates to CASTRQGGTEAFF.

J is TRBJ1-1 and V is TRBV20-1; 10 nucleotides match TRBD1. V was clipped by 5 bases and J by 3 bases; unmatched bases: 15. The CDR3 has 17 amino acids. The V gene's germline CDR1 is DFQATT and CDR2 SNEGSKA (reference sequence). CDR3 in amino acids: CSALAVTGGYDDTEAFF. CDR3 nucleotide sequence: TGCAGTGCTTTAGCCGTGACAGGGGGCTATGACGACACTGAAGCTTTCTTT.

The chain links TRBV10-3 to TRBJ2-7; 7 nucleotides match TRBD2. Germline CDR1 is ENHRY and CDR2 is SYGVKD. The trim removed 2 bases at V and 5 bases at J, leaving 6 bases unmatched. This CDR3 contains 14 residues. CDR3 residues: CAISERGSIHEQYF. The CDR3 nucleotides are TGTGCCATCAGTGAGCGCGGGAGCATCCACGAGCAGTACTTC.

This clonotype was recorded only once. V usage is TRBV29-1 and J usage is TRBJ2-5, with D unresolved. V lost 4 bases and J lost 5, with 20 bases in between. Germline V gene lookup returns CDR1 SQVTM and CDR2 ANQGSEA. There are 15 residues in the CDR3. The DNA of the CDR3 is TGCAGCGTTGGGAAAACTTCCCCCTCTGGGGAGACCCAGTACTTC. Amino acid sequence: CSVGKTSPSGETQYF.

Worth noting for this clonotype: This may be a read error, as it is one base from a much larger clone. The CDR3 DNA reads TGTGCCAGCAGCCCGCTTCCCTCCCAGGAGGAGCAGTCCTTC. This codes for CASSPLPSQEEQSF. This chain joins TRBV11-2 and TRBJ2-1, with D perhaps TRBD2 (5 bases). The CDR3 covers 14 residues. Looked up from germline, CDR1 is SGHAT and CDR2 is FQNNGV. Filled out from reference TRBV11-2 and TRBJ2-1, the complete variable domain reads EAGVAQSPRYKIIEKRQSVAFWCNPISGHATLYWYQQILGQGPKLLIQFQNNGVVDDSQLPKDRFSAERLKGVDSTLKIQPAKLEDSAVYLCASSPLPSQEEQSFGPGTRLTVL.

This clonotype was seen only once. The chain is built from TRBV19 and TRBJ1-1; D gene ambiguous. Trimming removed 0 bases at V and 4 bases at J, with 6 bases between. Looked up from germline, CDR1 is LNHDA and CDR2 is SQIVND (reference sequence). CDR3 length: 13 residues. The CDR3 region is CASSIDPGTEAFF. Here the CDR3 DNA reads TGTGCCAGTAGTATAGATCCGGGCACTGAAGCTTTCTTT.

This clonotype turned up a few times. The gene calls are TRBV20-1 and TRBJ2-7; 9 bases align to TRBD1. This CDR3 has 14 residues. Germline V CDR1 and CDR2: DFQATT, SNEGSKA (reference sequence). The ends lost 6 bases at V and 3 bases at J; junction bases unmatched: 9. CDR3 sequence: CSAEWDRDNYEQYF. The CDR3 DNA reads as TGCAGTGCCGAATGGGACAGGGATAACTACGAGCAGTACTTC.

The V and J genes are TRBV7-9 and TRBJ2-3; D is unresolved. This CDR3 is 12 amino acids long. The germline V gene has CDR1 SEHNR and CDR2 FQNEAQ (reference sequence). The germline V and J ends were trimmed by 5 bases and 5 bases, with 8 bases remaining between them. CDR3 DNA: TGTGCCAGCAGCCACGCCGGAGATACGCAGTATTTT. This translates into CASSHAGDTQYF. The entire variable domain, with the rest obtained from reference TRBV7-9 and TRBJ2-3, is as follows: DTGVSQNPRHKITKRGQNVTFRCDPISEHNRLYWYRQTLGQGPEFLTYFQNEAQLEKSRLLSDRFSAERPKGSFSTLEIQRTEQGDSAMYLCASSHAGDTQYFGPGTRLTVL.

This chain joins TRBV12-3 or TRBV12-4 and TRBJ2-7; 8 bases map to TRBD1. Trimming at V came to 5 bases and at J to 2 bases, leaving 8 bases not matched to a gene. This CDR3 has 15 residues. CDR3 region: CASSGQGASTYEQYF. In DNA, the CDR3 is TGTGCCAGCAGTGGTCAGGGGGCTAGTACCTACGAGCAGTACTTC.

This CDR3 reads CASSATTGQGSYEQYF. In nucleotides, the CDR3 is TGCGCCAGCAGCGCTACGACTGGACAGGGATCCTACGAGCAGTACTTC. The V and J genes are TRBV5-1 and TRBJ2-7; 8 bases map to TRBD1. CDR3 length equals 16 residues. Germline V lookup: CDR1 SGHRS, CDR2 YFSETQ. V shed 4 bases and J 1 base; nucleotides not matched to a gene: 10.

At least ten counts were recorded for this clonotype. The chain couples TRBV11-1 to TRBJ2-5; 9 nucleotides align to TRBD1. Germline V gene lookup returns CDR1 SGHAT and CDR2 FQDESV (reference sequence). V lost 0 bases and J lost 5; bases outside the gene matches: 4. The length of the CDR3 is 15 residues. The DNA of the CDR3 is TGTGCCAGCAGCTTAGCCACAGGGGGCCGGGAGACCCAGTACTTC. It specifies CASSLATGGRETQYF.

This clonotype has a handful of counts. The chain joins TRBV25-1 to TRBJ1-2; D is perhaps TRBD1 (6 bases). Trimming cost V 6 bases and J 5 bases, with 13 bases left between them. The CDR3 contains 13 residues. Germline loops: CDR1 MGHDK, CDR2 SYGVNS. The DNA for the CDR3 is TGTGCCAGCAGCAACCGGGGGCAATATGGCTACACCTTC. As protein: CASSNRGQYGYTF.

The rearrangement uses TRBV2 and TRBJ1-3, with D possibly matching TRBD1 (5 bases). Germline assignment: CDR1 SNHLY and CDR2 FYNNEI. There are 14 residues in the CDR3. Trimming removed 6 bases from V and 0 bases from J, with 9 bases in between. CDR3: CASRRDGSGNTIYF. In DNA, the CDR3 is TGTGCCAGCAGAAGGGACGGCTCTGGAAACACCATATATTTT.

This clonotype was detected a few times. The V call is TRBV15, the J call TRBJ1-2; D remains ambiguous. V shed 2 bases and J shed 4 bases, with 5 bases lying between them. CDR1 is LNHNV and CDR2 is YYDKDF in the germline V gene (reference sequence). The CDR3 loop spans 12 amino acids. DNA of the CDR3: TGTGCCACCAGCAGACCGGGCTATGGCTACACCTTC. It translates to CATSRPGYGYTF.

This clonotype is large. CDR3 protein: CASSVGLAGGYSYNEQFF. CDR3 nucleotide sequence: TGTGCCAGCAGCGTGGGACTAGCGGGAGGCTACTCCTACAATGAGCAGTTCTTC. The genes are TRBV5-4 and TRBJ2-1, with 15 bases matching TRBD2. CDR1 and CDR2 (germline): SGHNT, YYREEE (reference sequence). The length of the CDR3 is 18 residues. V lost 4 bases and J lost 0; bases outside the gene matches: 5.

CDR3 sequence: CSVDGRDGETQYF. The CDR3 DNA sequence: TGCAGCGTTGACGGGAGGGACGGGGAGACCCAGTACTTC. This chain connects TRBV29-1 to TRBJ2-5, with 8 bases aligning to TRBD2. The CDR3 is 13 residues long. CDR1 is SQVTM and CDR2 is ANQGSEA in the germline V gene. V shed 3 bases and J 5 bases; nucleotides not matched to a gene: 5.